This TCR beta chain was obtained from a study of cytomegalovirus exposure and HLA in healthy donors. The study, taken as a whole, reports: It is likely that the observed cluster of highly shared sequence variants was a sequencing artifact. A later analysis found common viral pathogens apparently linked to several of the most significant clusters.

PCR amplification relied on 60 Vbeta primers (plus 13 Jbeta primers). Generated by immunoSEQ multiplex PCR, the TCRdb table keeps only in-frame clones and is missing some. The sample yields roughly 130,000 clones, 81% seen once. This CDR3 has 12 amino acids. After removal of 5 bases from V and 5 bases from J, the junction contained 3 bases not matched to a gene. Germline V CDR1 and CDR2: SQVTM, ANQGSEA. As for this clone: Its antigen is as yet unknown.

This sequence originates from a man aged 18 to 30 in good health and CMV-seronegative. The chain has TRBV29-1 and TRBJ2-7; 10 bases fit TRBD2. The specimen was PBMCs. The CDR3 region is CSVTSGVDEQYF. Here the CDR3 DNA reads TGCAGCGTTACTAGCGGGGTTGACGAGCAGTACTTC.